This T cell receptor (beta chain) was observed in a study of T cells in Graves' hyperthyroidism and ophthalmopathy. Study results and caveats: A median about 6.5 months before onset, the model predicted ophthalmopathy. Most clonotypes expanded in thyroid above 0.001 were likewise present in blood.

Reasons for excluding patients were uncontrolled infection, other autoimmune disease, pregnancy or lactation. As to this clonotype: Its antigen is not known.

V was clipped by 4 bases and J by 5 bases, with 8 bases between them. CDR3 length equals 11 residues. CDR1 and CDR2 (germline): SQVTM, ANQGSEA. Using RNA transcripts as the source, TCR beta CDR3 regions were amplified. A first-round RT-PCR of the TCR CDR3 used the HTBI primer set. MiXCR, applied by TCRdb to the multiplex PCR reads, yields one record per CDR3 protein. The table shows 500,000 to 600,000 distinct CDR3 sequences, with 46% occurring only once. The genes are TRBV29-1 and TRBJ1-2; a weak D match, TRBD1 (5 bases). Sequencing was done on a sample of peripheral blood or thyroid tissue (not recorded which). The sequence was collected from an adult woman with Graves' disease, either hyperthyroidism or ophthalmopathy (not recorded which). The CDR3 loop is CSVVGVYGYTF. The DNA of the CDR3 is TGCAGCGTTGTGGGGGTGTATGGCTACACCTTC.